The rows below give T cell receptor beta chains drawn from one sample of a study of shared T cell receptors in the human thymus. Here immunoSEQ multiplex PCR was the method, and the copy in TCRdb shows in-frame clones only, minus some. This sample has hundreds of thousands of clones, with roughly 90% found just once. The data were also submitted as part of a second study, on human thymus T cells.

Sequencing was carried out using thymocytes. All receptors come from a boy younger than two with a congenital heart defect. The CDR3 runs from the conserved cysteine through the conserved F or W. The order of the fields is V gene, D gene, clone size, J gene, CDR3 DNA, CDR3 protein. D genes are given only for firm matches. Only part of the rows carry a size: once, few, many, or a class if the clone is expanded.

v_gene: TRBV6-1; d_gene: TRBD1; abundance: .; j_gene: TRBJ1-3; CDR3nt: TGTGCCAGCAGTTCTACAGGGGGCGCCGGAAACACCATATATTTT; CDR3aa: CASSSTGGAGNTIYF
v_gene: TRBV10-3; d_gene: .; abundance: .; j_gene: TRBJ2-2; CDR3nt: TGTGCCATCAGTGACGAGGACCCCAAGGTCGGGGACACCGGGGAGCTGTTTTTT; CDR3aa: CAISDEDPKVGDTGELFF
v_gene: TRBV5-5; d_gene: TRBD2; abundance: once; j_gene: TRBJ2-3; CDR3nt: TGTGCCAGCAGCTTGAGTCGTCGGGCTAGCGGCCACACAGATACGCAGTATTTT; CDR3aa: CASSLSRRASGHTDTQYF
v_gene: TRBV4-1; d_gene: .; abundance: few; j_gene: TRBJ1-3; CDR3nt: TGCGCCAGCAGCCAAGATGGGAGGGAACCTGGAAACACCATATATTTT; CDR3aa: CASSQDGREPGNTIYF
v_gene: TRBV19; d_gene: .; abundance: .; j_gene: TRBJ1-2; CDR3nt: TGTGCCAGTAGAAAAATCGGGGAGCTTGATGGCTACACCTTC; CDR3aa: CASRKIGELDGYTF
v_gene: TRBV14; d_gene: TRBD2; abundance: .; j_gene: TRBJ2-3; CDR3nt: TGTGCCAGCAGCCAACGGGAGGTTACAGATACGCAGTATTTT; CDR3aa: CASSQREVTDTQYF
v_gene: TRBV11-2; d_gene: .; abundance: .; j_gene: TRBJ2-5; CDR3nt: TGTGCCAGCAGCTTAGTATCACAGGCCGTGGTAGAGACCCAGTACTTC; CDR3aa: CASSLVSQAVVETQYF
v_gene: TRBV14; d_gene: .; abundance: .; j_gene: TRBJ2-5; CDR3nt: TGTGCCAGCAGCCAAAGTAAGGCGGCTCCCCAAGAGACCCAGTACTTC; CDR3aa: CASSQSKAAPQETQYF
v_gene: TRBV7-9; d_gene: .; abundance: .; j_gene: TRBJ2-7; CDR3nt: TGTGCCAGCAGCTCCCCTAACGGAGGTTACGAGCAGTACTTC; CDR3aa: CASSSPNGGYEQYF
v_gene: TRBV10-3; d_gene: .; abundance: .; j_gene: TRBJ2-7; CDR3nt: TGTGCCATCGGTAGAGGGGGGGGTCTCTACGAGCAGTACTTC; CDR3aa: CAIGRGGGLYEQYF
v_gene: TRBV5-8; d_gene: TRBD2; abundance: .; j_gene: TRBJ2-5; CDR3nt: TGTGCCAGCAGCTGGGGTAGCGGGAGGGGGCAAGAGACCCAGTACTTC; CDR3aa: CASSWGSGRGQETQYF
v_gene: TRBV7-2; d_gene: .; abundance: .; j_gene: TRBJ1-5; CDR3nt: TGTGCCAGCAGTTATCAGGGGAAAGGAGGCCAGCCCCAGCATTTT; CDR3aa: CASSYQGKGGQPQHF
v_gene: TRBV6-4; d_gene: .; abundance: .; j_gene: TRBJ2-7; CDR3nt: TGTGCCAGCAGTGAAGGGGACGAGCAGTACTTC; CDR3aa: CASSEGDEQYF
v_gene: TRBV18; d_gene: TRBD1; abundance: .; j_gene: TRBJ2-7; CDR3nt: TGTGCCAGCCACCCTGACAGGGCCTACGAGCAGTACTTC; CDR3aa: CASHPDRAYEQYF
v_gene: TRBV4-3; d_gene: .; abundance: .; j_gene: TRBJ2-3; CDR3nt: TGCGCCAGCAGCCAAGAGTGGCCAGATACGCAGTATTTT; CDR3aa: CASSQEWPDTQYF
v_gene: TRBV5-4; d_gene: TRBD2; abundance: .; j_gene: TRBJ2-7; CDR3nt: TGTGCCAGCAGCTGCCCGGGACTAGACCACGAGCAGTACTTC; CDR3aa: CASSCPGLDHEQYF
v_gene: TRBV13; d_gene: .; abundance: .; j_gene: TRBJ1-1; CDR3nt: TGTGCCAGCAGCACATTTACAGGGTTCACTGAAGCTTTCTTT; CDR3aa: CASSTFTGFTEAFF
v_gene: TRBV11-2; d_gene: .; abundance: .; j_gene: TRBJ2-5; CDR3nt: TGTGCCAGCAGGTTGCGCGGGTTTTTGGGCGGCCTCTACGAGACCCAGTACTTC; CDR3aa: CASRLRGFLGGLYETQYF
v_gene: TRBV9; d_gene: TRBD1; abundance: .; j_gene: TRBJ1-2; CDR3nt: TGTGCCAGCAGGGGACAGAACTATGGCTACACCTTC; CDR3aa: CASRGQNYGYTF
v_gene: TRBV4-3; d_gene: TRBD2; abundance: .; j_gene: TRBJ2-2; CDR3nt: TGCGCCAGCAGCCAAGGTCCTCGGACTAGCGGGACGCTATACACCGGGGAGCTGTTTTTT; CDR3aa: CASSQGPRTSGTLYTGELFF
v_gene: TRBV6-5; d_gene: .; abundance: .; j_gene: TRBJ2-1; CDR3nt: TGTGCCAGCAGTCGGACTTCCAATGAGCAGTTCTTC; CDR3aa: CASSRTSNEQFF
v_gene: TRBV19; d_gene: .; abundance: .; j_gene: TRBJ1-5; CDR3nt: TGTGCCAGTAGTATAGTGGGAGGGATCAATCAGCCCCAGCATTTT; CDR3aa: CASSIVGGINQPQHF